This T cell receptor (beta chain) appears in the sequencing data of a study of cytomegalovirus exposure and HLA in healthy donors. Trimming removed 1 base at V and 3 bases at J, with 12 bases between. This CDR3 has 15 residues. CDR1 and CDR2 from the germline V gene are SGHTA and FQGNSA. The PCR had 60 Vbeta and 13 Jbeta primers. The assay was immunoSEQ multiplex PCR, and TCRdb's table has in-frame clones only and misses some. The repertoire holds 100,000 to 150,000 clones, about 79% seen once, with over 2.5% in the top ten. The origin of this receptor is a woman between 45 and 60 years old in good health and CMV-seronegative. The chain has TRBV7-2 and TRBJ1-1; D is possibly TRBD1 (6 bases). The sequenced sample was PBMCs. Here the CDR3 reads CASSLVGADYTEAFF. The CDR3 region has the DNA TGTGCCAGCAGCTTAGTGGGGGCGGACTACACTGAAGCTTTCTTT.